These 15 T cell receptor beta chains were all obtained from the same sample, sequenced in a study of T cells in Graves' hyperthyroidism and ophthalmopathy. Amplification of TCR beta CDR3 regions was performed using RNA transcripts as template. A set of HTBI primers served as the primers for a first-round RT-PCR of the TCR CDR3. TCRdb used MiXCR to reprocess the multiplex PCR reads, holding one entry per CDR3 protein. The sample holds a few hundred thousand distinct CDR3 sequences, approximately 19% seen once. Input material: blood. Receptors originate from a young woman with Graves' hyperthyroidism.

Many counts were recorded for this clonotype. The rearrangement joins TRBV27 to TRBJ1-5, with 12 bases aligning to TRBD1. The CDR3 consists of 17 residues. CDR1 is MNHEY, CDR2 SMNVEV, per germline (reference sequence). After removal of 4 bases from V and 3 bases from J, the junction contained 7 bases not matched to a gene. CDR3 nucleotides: TGTGCCAGCAGTTCCTCCGGGACAGGGGGCGCCAATCAGCCCCAGCATTTT. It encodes CASSSSGTGGANQPQHF.

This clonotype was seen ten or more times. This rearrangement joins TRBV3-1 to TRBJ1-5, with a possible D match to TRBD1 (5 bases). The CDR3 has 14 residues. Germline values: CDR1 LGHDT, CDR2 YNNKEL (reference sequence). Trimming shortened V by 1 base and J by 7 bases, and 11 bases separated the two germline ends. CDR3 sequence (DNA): TGTGCCAGCAGCCAAGGTATCAGGGACCAGCCCCAGCATTTT. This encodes CASSQGIRDQPQHF. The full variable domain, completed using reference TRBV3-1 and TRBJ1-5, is DTAVSQTPKYLVTQMGNDKSIKCEQNLGHDTMYWYKQDSKKFLKIMFSYNNKELIINETVPNRFSPKSPDKAHLNLHINSLELGDSAVYFCASSQGIRDQPQHFGDGTRLSIL.

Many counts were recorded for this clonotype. The CDR3 DNA reads TGTGCCAGCAGCGTGGGGGCCCATAAAAGGAAGGGCTACACCTTC. It codes for CASSVGAHKRKGYTF. The gene calls are TRBV9 and TRBJ1-2; a weak D match, TRBD1 (6 bases). There are 15 residues in the CDR3. Trimming removed 2 bases from V and 8 bases from J, with 19 bases in between. Germline loops: CDR1 SGDLS, CDR2 YYNGEE. The complete variable domain, with remaining parts taken from reference TRBV9 and TRBJ1-2, reads DSGVTQTPKHLITATGQRVTLRCSPRSGDLSVYWYQQSLDQGLQFLIQYYNGEERAKGNILERFSAQQFPDLHSELNLSSLELGDSALYFCASSVGAHKRKGYTFGSGTRLTVV.

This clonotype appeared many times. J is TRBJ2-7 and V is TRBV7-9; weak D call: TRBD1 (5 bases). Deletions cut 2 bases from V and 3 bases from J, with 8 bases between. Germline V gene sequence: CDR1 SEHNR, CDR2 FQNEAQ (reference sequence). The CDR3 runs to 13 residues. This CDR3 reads CASSLPGYYEQYF. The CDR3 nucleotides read TGTGCCAGCAGCTTACCAGGGTACTACGAGCAGTACTTC.

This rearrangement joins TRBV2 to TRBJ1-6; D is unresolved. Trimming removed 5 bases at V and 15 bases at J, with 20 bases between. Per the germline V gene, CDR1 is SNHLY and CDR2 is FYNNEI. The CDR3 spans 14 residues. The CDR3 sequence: CASSPDWPERFLHF. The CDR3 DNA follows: TGTGCCAGCAGTCCCGATTGGCCAGAGAGGTTCCTCCACTTT.

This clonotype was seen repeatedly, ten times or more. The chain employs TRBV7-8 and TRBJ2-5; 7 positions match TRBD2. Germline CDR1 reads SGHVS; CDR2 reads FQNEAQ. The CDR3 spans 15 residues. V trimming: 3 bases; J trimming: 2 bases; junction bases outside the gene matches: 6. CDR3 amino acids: CASSFNLAEQETQYF. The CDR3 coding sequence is TGTGCCAGCAGCTTTAACCTAGCGGAACAAGAGACCCAGTACTTC.

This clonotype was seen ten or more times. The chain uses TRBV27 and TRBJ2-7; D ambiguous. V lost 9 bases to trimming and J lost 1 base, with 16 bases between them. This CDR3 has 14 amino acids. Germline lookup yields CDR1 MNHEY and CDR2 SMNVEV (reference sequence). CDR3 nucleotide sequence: TGTGCCAGTAGACCCTGGCCCCTTTCCTACGAGCAGTACTTC. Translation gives CASRPWPLSYEQYF.

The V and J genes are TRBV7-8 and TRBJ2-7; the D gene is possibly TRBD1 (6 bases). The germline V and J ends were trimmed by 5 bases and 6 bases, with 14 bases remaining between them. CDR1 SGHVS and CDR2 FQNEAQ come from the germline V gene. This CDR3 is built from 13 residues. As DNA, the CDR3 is TGTGCCAGCAGCGTCGGGACAACCTCCGAGCAGTACTTC. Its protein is CASSVGTTSEQYF.

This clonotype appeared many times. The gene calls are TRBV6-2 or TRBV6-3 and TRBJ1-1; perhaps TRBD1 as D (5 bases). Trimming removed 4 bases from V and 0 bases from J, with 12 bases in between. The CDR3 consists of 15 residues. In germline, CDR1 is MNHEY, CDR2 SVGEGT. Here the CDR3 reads CASSLGDFLNTEAFF. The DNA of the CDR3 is TGTGCCAGCAGTTTAGGGGACTTCTTGAACACTGAAGCTTTCTTT.

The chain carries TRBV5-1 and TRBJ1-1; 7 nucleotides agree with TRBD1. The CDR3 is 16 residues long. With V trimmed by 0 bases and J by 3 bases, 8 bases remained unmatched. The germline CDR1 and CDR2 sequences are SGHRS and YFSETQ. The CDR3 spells CASSLVGGQTYTEAFF. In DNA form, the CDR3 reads TGCGCCAGCAGCTTGGTTGGGGGACAGACCTACACTGAAGCTTTCTTT.

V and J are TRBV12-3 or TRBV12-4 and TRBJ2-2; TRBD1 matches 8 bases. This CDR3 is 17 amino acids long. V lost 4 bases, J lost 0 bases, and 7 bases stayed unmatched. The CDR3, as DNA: TGTGCCAGCAGTTCCTCCTTACAGGGGGCGAACACCGGGGAGCTGTTTTTT. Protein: CASSSSLQGANTGELFF.

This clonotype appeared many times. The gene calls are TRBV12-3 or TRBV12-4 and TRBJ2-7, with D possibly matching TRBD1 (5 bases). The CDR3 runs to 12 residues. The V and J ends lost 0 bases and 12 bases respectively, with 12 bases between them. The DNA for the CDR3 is TGTGCCAGCAGTTTAGCGGGGCACCTGCTGTACTTC. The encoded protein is CASSLAGHLLYF.

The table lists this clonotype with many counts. The CDR3 here is CSVERMNTEAFF. DNA of the CDR3: TGCAGCGTTGAGCGCATGAACACTGAAGCTTTCTTT. The V and J genes are TRBV29-1 and TRBJ1-1; D unclear. The germline V gene encodes CDR1 SQVTM and CDR2 ANQGSEA. The V end was cut by 3 bases, the J end by 0 bases, with 5 bases between. The CDR3 loop spans 12 amino acids. Combining the CDR3 with reference TRBV29-1 and TRBJ1-1 gives the whole variable domain SAVISQKPSRDICQRGTSLTIQCQVDSQVTMMFWYRQQPGQSLTLIATANQGSEATYESGFVIDKFPISRPNLTFSTLTVSNMSPEDSSIYLCSVERMNTEAFFGQGTRLTVV.

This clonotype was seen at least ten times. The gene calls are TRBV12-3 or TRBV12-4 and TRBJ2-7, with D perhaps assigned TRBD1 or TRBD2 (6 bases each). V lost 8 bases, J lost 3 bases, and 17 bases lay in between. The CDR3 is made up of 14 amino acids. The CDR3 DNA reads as TGTGCCAGCTGCCGGGGGCTAGCGAACTACGAGCAGTACTTC. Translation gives CASCRGLANYEQYF.

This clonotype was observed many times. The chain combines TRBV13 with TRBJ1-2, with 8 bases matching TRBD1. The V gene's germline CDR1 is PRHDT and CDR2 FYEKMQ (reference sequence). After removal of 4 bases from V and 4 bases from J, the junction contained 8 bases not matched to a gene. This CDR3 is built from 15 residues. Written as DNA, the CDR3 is TGTGCCAGCAGCTCGTCAGCAGGGGGCATCTATGGCTACACCTTC. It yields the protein CASSSSAGGIYGYTF.